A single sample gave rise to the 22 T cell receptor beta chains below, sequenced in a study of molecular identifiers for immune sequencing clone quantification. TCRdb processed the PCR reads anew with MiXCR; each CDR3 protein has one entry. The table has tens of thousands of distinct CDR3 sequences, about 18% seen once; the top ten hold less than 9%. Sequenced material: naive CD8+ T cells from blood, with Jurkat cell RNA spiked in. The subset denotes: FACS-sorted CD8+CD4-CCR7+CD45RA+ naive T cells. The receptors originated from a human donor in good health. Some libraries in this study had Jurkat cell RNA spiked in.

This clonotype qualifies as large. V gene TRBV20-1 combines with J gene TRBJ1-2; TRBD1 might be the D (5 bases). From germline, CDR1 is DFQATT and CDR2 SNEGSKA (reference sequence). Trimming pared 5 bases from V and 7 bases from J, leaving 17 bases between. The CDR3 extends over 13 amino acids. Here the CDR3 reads CSADGGKIGGYTF. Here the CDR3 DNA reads TGCAGTGCTGACGGGGGGAAGATCGGTGGCTACACCTTC.

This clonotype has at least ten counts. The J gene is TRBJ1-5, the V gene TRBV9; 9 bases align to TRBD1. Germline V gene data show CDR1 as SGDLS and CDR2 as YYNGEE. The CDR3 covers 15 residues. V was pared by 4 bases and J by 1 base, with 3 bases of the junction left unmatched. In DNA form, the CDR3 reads TGTGCCAGCAGCAAGACAGGGGGAAGCAATCAGCCCCAGCATTTT. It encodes CASSKTGGSNQPQHF. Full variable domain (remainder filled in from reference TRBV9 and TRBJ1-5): DSGVTQTPKHLITATGQRVTLRCSPRSGDLSVYWYQQSLDQGLQFLIQYYNGEERAKGNILERFSAQQFPDLHSELNLSSLELGDSALYFCASSKTGGSNQPQHFGDGTRLSIL.

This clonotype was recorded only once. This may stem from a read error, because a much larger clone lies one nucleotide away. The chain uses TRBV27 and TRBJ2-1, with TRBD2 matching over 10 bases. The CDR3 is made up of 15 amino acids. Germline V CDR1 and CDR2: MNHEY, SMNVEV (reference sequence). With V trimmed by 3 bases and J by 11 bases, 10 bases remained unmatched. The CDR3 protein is CASSLEASGRDKQFF. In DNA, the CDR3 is TGTGCCAGCAGTTTGGAGGCTAGCGGGAGAGATAAGCAGTTCTTC.

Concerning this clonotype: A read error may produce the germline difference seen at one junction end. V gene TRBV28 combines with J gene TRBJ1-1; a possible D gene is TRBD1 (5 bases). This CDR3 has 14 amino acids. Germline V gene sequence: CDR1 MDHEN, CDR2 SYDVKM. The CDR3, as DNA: TGTGCCGGCAGTTCTGACAGTTGGAACACTGAAGCTTTCTTT. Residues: CAGSSDSWNTEAFF.

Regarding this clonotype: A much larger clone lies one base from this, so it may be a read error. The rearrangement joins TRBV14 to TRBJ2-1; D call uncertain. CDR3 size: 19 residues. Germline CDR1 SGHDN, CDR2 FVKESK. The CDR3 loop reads CASNQDAWAAADSYNEQFF. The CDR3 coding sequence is TGTGCCAGCAACCAAGATGCGTGGGCTGCTGCTGACTCCTACAATGAGCAGTTCTTC.

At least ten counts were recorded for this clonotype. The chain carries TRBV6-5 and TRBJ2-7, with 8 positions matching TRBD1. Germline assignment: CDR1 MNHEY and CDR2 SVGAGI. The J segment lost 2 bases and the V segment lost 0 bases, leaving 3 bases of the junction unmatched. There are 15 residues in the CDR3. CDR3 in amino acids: CASSYSTGATYEQYF. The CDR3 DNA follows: TGTGCCAGCAGTTACTCGACAGGGGCTACCTACGAGCAGTACTTC.

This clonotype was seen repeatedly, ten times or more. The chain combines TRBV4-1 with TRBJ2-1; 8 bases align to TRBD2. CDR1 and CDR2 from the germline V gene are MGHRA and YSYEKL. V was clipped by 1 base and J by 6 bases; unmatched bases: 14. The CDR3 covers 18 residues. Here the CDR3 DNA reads TGCGCCAGCAGCCAAGTCGGGGGGGGCGGGAGGAAACTCAATGAGCAGTTCTTC. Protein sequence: CASSQVGGGGRKLNEQFF.

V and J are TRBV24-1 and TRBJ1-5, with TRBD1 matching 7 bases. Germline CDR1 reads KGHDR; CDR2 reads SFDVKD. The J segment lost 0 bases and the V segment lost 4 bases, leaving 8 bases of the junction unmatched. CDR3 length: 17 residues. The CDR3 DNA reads TGTGCCACCAGTGACGAGACAGGGCGGGATAGCAATCAGCCCCAGCATTTT. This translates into CATSDETGRDSNQPQHF.

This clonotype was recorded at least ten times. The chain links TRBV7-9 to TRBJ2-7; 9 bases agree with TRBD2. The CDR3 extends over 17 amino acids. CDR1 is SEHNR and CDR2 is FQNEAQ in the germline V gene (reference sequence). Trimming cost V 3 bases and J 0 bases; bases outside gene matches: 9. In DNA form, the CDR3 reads TGTGCCAGCAGCTTGAGTCTAGCGGGATCTCTCTCCTACGAGCAGTACTTC. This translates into CASSLSLAGSLSYEQYF.

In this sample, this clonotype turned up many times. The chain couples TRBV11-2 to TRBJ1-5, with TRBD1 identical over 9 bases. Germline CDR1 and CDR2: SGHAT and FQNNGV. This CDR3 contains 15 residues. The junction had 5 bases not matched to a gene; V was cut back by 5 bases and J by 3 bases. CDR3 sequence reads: CASSLGTGNNQPQHF. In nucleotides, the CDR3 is TGTGCCAGCAGCCTTGGGACAGGGAACAATCAGCCCCAGCATTTT.

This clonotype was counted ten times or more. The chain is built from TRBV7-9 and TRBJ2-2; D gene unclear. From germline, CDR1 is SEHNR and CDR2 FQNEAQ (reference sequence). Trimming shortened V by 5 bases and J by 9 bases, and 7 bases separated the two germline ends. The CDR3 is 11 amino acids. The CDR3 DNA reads TGTGCCAGCAGCCCTCCGAGGGAGCTGTTTTTT. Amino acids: CASSPPRELFF.

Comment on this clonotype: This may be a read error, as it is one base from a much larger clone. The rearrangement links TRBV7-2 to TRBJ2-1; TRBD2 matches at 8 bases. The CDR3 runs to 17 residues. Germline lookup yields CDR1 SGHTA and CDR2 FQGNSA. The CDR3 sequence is CAGSPDFAGGSYNEQFF. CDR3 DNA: TGTGCCGGCAGCCCGGACTTTGCGGGAGGCTCCTACAATGAGCAGTTCTTC.

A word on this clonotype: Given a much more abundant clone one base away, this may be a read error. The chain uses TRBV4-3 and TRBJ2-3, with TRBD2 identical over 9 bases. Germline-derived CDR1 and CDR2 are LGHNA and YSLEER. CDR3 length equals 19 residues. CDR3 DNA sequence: TGCGCCAGCAGCCAAGATTCGGGTAGCGGGAGAGGGGGCACAGATATGCAGTATTTT. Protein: CASSQDSGSGRGGTDMQYF.

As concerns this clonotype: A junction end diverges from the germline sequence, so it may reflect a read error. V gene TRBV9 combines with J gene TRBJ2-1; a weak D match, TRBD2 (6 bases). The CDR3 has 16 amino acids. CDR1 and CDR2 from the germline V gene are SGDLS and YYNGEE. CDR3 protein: CASSLGGGSPYNEQLF. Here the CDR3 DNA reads TGTGCCAGCAGCCTAGGAGGAGGGAGCCCCTACAATGAGCAGTTATTC.

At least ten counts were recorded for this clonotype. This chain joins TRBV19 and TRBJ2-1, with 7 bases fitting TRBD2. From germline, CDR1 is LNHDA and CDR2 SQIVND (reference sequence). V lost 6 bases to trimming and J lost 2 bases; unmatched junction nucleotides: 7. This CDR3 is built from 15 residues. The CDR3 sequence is CASRLGLSPYNEQFF. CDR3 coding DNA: TGTGCCAGTAGACTGGGACTATCTCCCTACAATGAGCAGTTCTTC. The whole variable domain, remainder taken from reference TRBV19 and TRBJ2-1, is DGGITQSPKYLFRKEGQNVTLSCEQNLNHDAMYWYRQDPGQGLRLIYYSQIVNDFQKGDIAEGYSVSREKKESFPLTVTSAQKNPTAFYLCASRLGLSPYNEQFFGPGTRLTVL.

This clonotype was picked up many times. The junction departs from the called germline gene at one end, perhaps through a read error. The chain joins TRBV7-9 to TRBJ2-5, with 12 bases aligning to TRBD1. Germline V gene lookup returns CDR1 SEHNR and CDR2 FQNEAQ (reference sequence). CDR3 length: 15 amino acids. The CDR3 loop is CPSSDPGTGGETQYF. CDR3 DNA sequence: TGTCCCAGCAGCGACCCCGGGACAGGGGGCGAGACCCAGTACTTC.

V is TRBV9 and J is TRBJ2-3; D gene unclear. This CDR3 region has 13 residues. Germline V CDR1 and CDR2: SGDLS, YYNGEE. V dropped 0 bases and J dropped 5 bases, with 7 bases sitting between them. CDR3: CASSVVPEDTQYF. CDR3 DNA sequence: TGTGCCAGCAGCGTAGTGCCGGAAGATACGCAGTATTTT. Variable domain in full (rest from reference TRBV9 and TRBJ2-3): DSGVTQTPKHLITATGQRVTLRCSPRSGDLSVYWYQQSLDQGLQFLIQYYNGEERAKGNILERFSAQQFPDLHSELNLSSLELGDSALYFCASSVVPEDTQYFGPGTRLTVL.

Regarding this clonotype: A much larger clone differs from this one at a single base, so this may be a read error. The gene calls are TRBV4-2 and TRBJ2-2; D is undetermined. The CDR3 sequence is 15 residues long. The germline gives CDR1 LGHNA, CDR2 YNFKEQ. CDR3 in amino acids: CASNQGSVPTGELFF. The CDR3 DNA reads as TGTGCCAGCAACCAAGGCTCGGTCCCTACCGGGGAGCTGTTTTTT.

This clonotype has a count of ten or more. CDR3 nucleotide sequence: TGTGCCATCCGGGACAGGGGTACGGGAGAGCAGTACTTC. Protein product: CAIRDRGTGEQYF. This chain uses TRBV10-3 with TRBJ2-7; TRBD1 matches at 10 bases. The V gene end was trimmed by 8 bases and the J gene end by 7 bases; junction bases not matched to a gene: 8. The CDR3 extends over 13 amino acids. From germline, CDR1 is ENHRY and CDR2 SYGVKD.

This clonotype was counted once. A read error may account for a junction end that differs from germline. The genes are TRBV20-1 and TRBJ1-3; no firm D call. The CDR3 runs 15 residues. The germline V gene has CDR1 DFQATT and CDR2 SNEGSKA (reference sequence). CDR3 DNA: TGCAGTGCTGGAGATGACCGCAGGTCTGGAAACACCATATATTTT. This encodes CSAGDDRRSGNTIYF.

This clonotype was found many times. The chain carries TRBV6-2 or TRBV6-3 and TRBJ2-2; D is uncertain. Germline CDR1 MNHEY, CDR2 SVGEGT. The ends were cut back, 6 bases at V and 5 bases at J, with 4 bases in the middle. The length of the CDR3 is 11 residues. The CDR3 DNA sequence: TGTGCCAGCAGACATACCGGGGAGCTGTTTTTT. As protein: CASRHTGELFF.

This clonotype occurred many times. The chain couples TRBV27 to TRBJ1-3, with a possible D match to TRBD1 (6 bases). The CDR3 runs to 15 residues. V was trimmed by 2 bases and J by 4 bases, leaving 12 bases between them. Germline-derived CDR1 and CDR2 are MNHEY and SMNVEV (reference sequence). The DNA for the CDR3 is TGTGCCAGCAGTTTAAGCCAGGGGATGGGAAACACCATATATTTT. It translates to CASSLSQGMGNTIYF.